This T cell receptor beta chain was recorded in a study of blood T cell repertoires in COVID-19. On the study more broadly: Samples representing acute and convalescent COVID-19 were sourced from the United States, Italy and Spain. The cDNA or gDNA used as material had been derived from T cells, B-cell-depleted T cells, or PBMCs.

Germline loops: CDR1 SGHNT, CDR2 YENEEA. This CDR3 has 14 amino acids. Trimming cost V 1 base and J 6 bases, with 11 bases left between them. Original processing methods: It was from reference gene primer amplification that nucleated cell counts were estimated. The protocol was immunoSEQ multiplex PCR, while the TCRdb copy is restricted to in-frame clones and leaves out a portion. V, J and clone size are those of that table, while D and trimming were read from the DNA. The sample yields about 140,000 clones, 70% to 85% seen once. The sequence was obtained from a woman aged 80 or over in a cohort sampled during active or convalescent COVID-19. The sample taken for sequencing was peripheral blood. The chain uses TRBV11-3 and TRBJ2-3; D may be TRBD2 (5 bases). Here the CDR3 reads CASSLAPASDTQYF. The CDR3 coding sequence is TGTGCCAGCAGCTTAGCCCCCGCTAGCGATACGCAGTATTTT. Supplemented by reference TRBV11-3 and TRBJ2-3, the full variable domain reads EAGVVQSPRYKIIEKKQPVAFWCNPISGHNTLYWYLQNLGQGPELLIRYENEEAVDDSQLPKDRFSAERLKGVDSTLKIQPAELGDSAVYLCASSLAPASDTQYFGPGTRLTVL.